One sample yielded the 9 T cell receptor beta chains listed below, sequenced in a study of regulatory T cells in long-lasting Graves disease. Sequencing libraries for TCR beta were prepared with iRepertoire HTBI primers and Arm-PCR of CDR3 regions. Each CDR3 protein is one row after TCRdb ran MiXCR on the multiplex PCR reads. Here the sample spans roughly 400,000 distinct CDR3 sequences, about a sixth being singletons. Time point here: newly diagnosed GD, antithyroid drugs for less than 3 months. RNA from PBMCs was the source of the TCR library. These same data were also listed under a study on T cells in Graves' hyperthyroidism and ophthalmopathy.

Specimen: peripheral blood mononuclear cells (PBMCs), collected at new diagnosis, from a patient treated with antithyroid drugs. The origin of the receptors is a woman aged 18 to 35 with Graves disease.

The CDR3 DNA sequence: TGTGCCAGCAAAAAGACAGGGGTGAGCTCTGGAAACACCATATATTTT. Protein: CASKKTGVSSGNTIYF. This rearrangement joins TRBV28 to TRBJ1-3; 8 bases agree with TRBD1. The V and J ends lost 7 bases and 0 bases, in that order; junction bases with no gene match: 8. Germline V lookup: CDR1 MDHEN, CDR2 SYDVKM. CDR3 size: 16 residues.

With regard to this clonotype: A much larger clone differs from this one at a single base, so this may be a read error. The chain recombines TRBV2 with TRBJ2-1, with a possible D match to TRBD2 (6 bases). The CDR3 extends over 14 amino acids. CDR1 SNHLY and CDR2 FYNNEI come from the germline V gene. The V gene lost 2 bases and the J gene lost 13 bases, with 18 bases spanning the gap. The CDR3 coding sequence is TGTGCCAGCAGTGAAACCGGGAGTCTAGAGACCCAGTTCTTC. This translates into CASSETGSLETQFF. Supplemented by reference TRBV2 and TRBJ2-1, the full variable domain reads EPEVTQTPSHQVTQMGQEVILRCVPISNHLYFYWYRQILGQKVEFLVSFYNNEISEKSEIFDDQFSVERPDGSNFTLKIRSTKLEDSAMYFCASSETGSLETQFFGPGTRLTVL.

V is TRBV7-6 and J is TRBJ2-7; 12 bases line up with TRBD2. The CDR3 runs to 19 residues. Germline assignment: CDR1 SGHVS and CDR2 FNYEAQ. V was clipped by 5 bases and J by 4 bases; unmatched bases: 18. Here the CDR3 reads CASSPQAATSGSGSYEQYF. CDR3 coding DNA: TGTGCCAGCAGCCCCCAGGCCGCGACTAGCGGGAGTGGTTCGTACGAGCAGTACTTC.

The V and J genes are TRBV11-2 and TRBJ2-7, with D perhaps matching TRBD1 (5 bases). The V end lost 1 base, the J end lost 3 bases, and 10 bases lay between the germline ends. The CDR3 length is 14 residues. The germline V gene has CDR1 SGHAT and CDR2 FQNNGV. The DNA for the CDR3 is TGTGCCAGCAGCTTAGGACCGACAGTCTACGAGCAGTACTTC. Its protein is CASSLGPTVYEQYF.

The chain links TRBV2 to TRBJ1-1; D perhaps matches TRBD1 (5 bases). Germline values: CDR1 SNHLY, CDR2 FYNNEI. Trimming pared 7 bases from V and 2 bases from J, leaving 14 bases between. This CDR3 spans 14 amino acids. CDR3 in amino acids: CASIAGPLNTEAFF. CDR3 nucleotide sequence: TGTGCCAGCATAGCGGGACCGCTAAACACTGAAGCTTTCTTT.

This clonotype turned up a few times. This CDR3 fails to terminate in the conserved phenylalanine or tryptophan, so it likely reflects a read error. This chain uses TRBV7-2 with TRBJ2-7, with D unclear. Trimming removed 0 bases at V and 2 bases at J, with 11 bases between. Germline loops: CDR1 SGHTA, CDR2 FQGNSA. The CDR3 runs to 15 residues. The chain's CDR3 is CASSLARTEPYEQYL. CDR3 coding DNA: TGTGCCAGCAGCTTAGCGAGGACCGAACCCTACGAGCAGTACCTC.

The table lists this clonotype with many counts. The chain combines TRBV29-1 with TRBJ2-6; D gene ambiguous. Germline loops: CDR1 SQVTM, CDR2 ANQGSEA. V was clipped by 4 bases and J by 0 bases, with 4 bases between them. The CDR3 is 13 amino acids. The CDR3 region is CSVALSGANVLTF. The CDR3 region has the DNA TGCAGCGTTGCCCTCTCTGGGGCCAACGTCCTGACTTTC. The full variable domain, completed using reference TRBV29-1 and TRBJ2-6, is SAVISQKPSRDICQRGTSLTIQCQVDSQVTMMFWYRQQPGQSLTLIATANQGSEATYESGFVIDKFPISRPNLTFSTLTVSNMSPEDSSIYLCSVALSGANVLTFGAGSRLTVL.

The rearrangement uses TRBV30 and TRBJ1-3, with D unresolved. The CDR3 loop spans 14 amino acids. Germline V gene sequence: CDR1 GTSNPN, CDR2 SVGIG (reference sequence). Trimming removed 4 bases at V and 0 bases at J, with 10 bases between. The DNA for the CDR3 is TGTGCCTGGACCCGAGGGAGCTCTGGAAACACCATATATTTT. It codes for CAWTRGSSGNTIYF.

The table lists this clonotype with many counts. The chain carries TRBV29-1 and TRBJ2-1; no clear D. V gave up 3 bases and J gave up 5 bases, with 8 bases separating them. The CDR3 is 12 residues long. Germline V gives CDR1 SQVTM, CDR2 ANQGSEA. The CDR3 sequence: CSVDWAHNEQFF. The CDR3 region has the DNA TGCAGCGTTGACTGGGCCCACAATGAGCAGTTCTTC.